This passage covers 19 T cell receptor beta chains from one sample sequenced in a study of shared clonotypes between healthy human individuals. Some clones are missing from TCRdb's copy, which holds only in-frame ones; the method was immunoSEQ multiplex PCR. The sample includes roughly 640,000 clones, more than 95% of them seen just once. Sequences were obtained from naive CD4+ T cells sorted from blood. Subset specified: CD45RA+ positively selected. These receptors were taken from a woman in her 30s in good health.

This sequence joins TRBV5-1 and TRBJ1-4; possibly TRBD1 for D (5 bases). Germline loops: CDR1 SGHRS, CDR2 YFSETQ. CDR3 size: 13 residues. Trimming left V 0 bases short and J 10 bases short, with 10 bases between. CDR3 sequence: CASSLAVGGKLFF. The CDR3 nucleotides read TGCGCCAGCAGCTTGGCCGTCGGGGGAAAACTGTTTTTT. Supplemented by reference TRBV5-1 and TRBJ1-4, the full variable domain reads KAGVTQTPRYLIKTRGQQVTLSCSPISGHRSVSWYQQTPGQGLQFLFEYFSETQRNKGNFPGRFSGRQFSNSRSEMNVSTLELGDSALYLCASSLAVGGKLFFGSGTQLSVL.

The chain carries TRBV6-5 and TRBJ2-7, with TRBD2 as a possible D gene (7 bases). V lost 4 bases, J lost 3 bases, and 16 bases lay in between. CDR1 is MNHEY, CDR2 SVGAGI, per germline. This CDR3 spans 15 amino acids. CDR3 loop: CASSSWGRDYYEQYF. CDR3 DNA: TGTGCCAGCAGTTCCTGGGGGCGGGACTACTACGAGCAGTACTTC.

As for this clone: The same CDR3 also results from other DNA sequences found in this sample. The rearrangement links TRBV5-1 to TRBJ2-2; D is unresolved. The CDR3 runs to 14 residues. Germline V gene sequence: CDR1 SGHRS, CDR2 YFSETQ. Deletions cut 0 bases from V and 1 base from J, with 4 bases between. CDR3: CASSLVVNTGELFF. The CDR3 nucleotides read TGCGCCAGCAGCTTGGTCGTGAACACCGGGGAGCTGTTTTTT.

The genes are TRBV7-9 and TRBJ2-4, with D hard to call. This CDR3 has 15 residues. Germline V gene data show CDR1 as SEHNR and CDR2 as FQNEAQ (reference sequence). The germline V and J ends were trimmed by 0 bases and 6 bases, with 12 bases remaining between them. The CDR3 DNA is TGTGCCAGCAGCTTAGCGCCTGGGAAGGGAAACATTCAGTACTTC. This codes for CASSLAPGKGNIQYF. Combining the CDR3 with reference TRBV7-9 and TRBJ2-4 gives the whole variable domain DTGVSQNPRHKITKRGQNVTFRCDPISEHNRLYWYRQTLGQGPEFLTYFQNEAQLEKSRLLSDRFSAERPKGSFSTLEIQRTEQGDSAMYLCASSLAPGKGNIQYFGAGTRLSVL.

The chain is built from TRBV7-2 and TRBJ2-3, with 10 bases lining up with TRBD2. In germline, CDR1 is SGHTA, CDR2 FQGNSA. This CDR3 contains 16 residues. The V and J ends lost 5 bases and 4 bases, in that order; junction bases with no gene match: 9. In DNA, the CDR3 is TGTGCCAGCAGCCCCTGGGGGCTAGCGGGAGCAGATACGCAGTATTTT. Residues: CASSPWGLAGADTQYF.

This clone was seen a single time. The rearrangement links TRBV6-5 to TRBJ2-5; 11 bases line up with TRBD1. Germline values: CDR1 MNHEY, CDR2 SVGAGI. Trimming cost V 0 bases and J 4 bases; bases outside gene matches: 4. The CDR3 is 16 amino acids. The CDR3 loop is CASSYSSGTGGETQYF. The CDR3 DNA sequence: TGTGCCAGCAGTTACTCGAGTGGGACAGGGGGAGAGACCCAGTACTTC.

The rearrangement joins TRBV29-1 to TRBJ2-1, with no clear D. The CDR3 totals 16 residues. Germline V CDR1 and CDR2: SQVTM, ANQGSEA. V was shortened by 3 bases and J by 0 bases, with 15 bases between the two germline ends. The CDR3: CSVEARSQGSYNEQFF. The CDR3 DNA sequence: TGCAGCGTTGAGGCGCGCTCTCAAGGCTCCTACAATGAGCAGTTCTTC.

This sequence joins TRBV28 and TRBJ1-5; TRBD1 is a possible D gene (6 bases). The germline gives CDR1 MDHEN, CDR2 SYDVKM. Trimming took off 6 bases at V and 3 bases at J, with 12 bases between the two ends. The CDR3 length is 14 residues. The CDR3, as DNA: TGTGCCAGCAGAGTTCGACAGGTCAATCAGCCCCAGCATTTT. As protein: CASRVRQVNQPQHF. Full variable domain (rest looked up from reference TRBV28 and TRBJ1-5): DVKVTQSSRYLVKRTGEKVFLECVQDMDHENMFWYRQDPGLGLRLIYFSYDVKMKEKGDIPEGYSVSREKKERFSLILESASTNQTSMYLCASRVRQVNQPQHFGDGTRLSIL.

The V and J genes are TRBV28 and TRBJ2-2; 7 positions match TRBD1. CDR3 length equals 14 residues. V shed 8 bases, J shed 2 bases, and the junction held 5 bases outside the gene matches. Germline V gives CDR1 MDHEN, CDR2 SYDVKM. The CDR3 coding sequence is TGTGCCAGCGTCCGGGACAGTAACACCGGGGAGCTGTTTTTT. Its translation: CASVRDSNTGELFF.

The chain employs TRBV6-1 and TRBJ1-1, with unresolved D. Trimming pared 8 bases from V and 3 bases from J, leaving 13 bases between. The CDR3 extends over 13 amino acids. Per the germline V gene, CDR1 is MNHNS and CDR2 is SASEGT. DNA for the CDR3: TGTGCCAGCGGGAAATCGGGAGACACTGAAGCTTTCTTT. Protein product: CASGKSGDTEAFF.

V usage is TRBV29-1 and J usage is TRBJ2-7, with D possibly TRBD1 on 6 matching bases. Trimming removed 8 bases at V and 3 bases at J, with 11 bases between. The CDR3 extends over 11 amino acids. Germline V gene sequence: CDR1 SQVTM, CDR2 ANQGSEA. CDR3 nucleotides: TGCAGCACCTGGACAGACTACGAGCAGTACTTC. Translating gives CSTWTDYEQYF.

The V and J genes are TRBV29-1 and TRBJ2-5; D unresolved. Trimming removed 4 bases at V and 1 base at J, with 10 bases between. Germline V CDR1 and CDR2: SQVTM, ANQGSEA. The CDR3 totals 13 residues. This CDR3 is CSVAMVLQETQYF. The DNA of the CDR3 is TGCAGCGTTGCGATGGTTCTCCAAGAGACCCAGTACTTC.

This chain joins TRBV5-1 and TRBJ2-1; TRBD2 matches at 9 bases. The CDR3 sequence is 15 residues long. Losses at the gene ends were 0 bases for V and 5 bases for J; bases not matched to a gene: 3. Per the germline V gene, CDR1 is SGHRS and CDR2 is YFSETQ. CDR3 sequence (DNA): TGCGCCAGCAGCTTGGGACTAGCGGATGACAATGAGCAGTTCTTC. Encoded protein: CASSLGLADDNEQFF.

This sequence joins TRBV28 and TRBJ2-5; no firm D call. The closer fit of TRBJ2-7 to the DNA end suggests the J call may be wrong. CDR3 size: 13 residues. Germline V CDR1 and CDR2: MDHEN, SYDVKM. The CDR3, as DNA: TGTGCCAGCAGCTCAACCGACCGCTACGAGCAGTACTTC. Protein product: CASSSTDRYEQYF.

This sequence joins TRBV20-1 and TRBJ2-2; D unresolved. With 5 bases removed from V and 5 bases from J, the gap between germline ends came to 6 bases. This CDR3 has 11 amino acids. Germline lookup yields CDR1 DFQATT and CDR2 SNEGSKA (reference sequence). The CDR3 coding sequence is TGCAGTGCTCCATCGACCGGGGAGCTGTTTTTT. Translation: CSAPSTGELFF.

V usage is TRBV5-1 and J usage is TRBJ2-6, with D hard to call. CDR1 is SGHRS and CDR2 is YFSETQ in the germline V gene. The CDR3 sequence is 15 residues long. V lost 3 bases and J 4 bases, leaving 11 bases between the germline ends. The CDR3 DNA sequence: TGCGCCAGCAGCTCAGGACCTAGGGGGGCCAACGTCCTGACTTTC. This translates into CASSSGPRGANVLTF.

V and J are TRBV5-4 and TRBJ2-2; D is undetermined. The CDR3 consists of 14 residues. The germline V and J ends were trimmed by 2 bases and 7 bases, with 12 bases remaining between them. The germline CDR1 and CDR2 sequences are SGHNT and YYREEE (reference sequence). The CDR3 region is CASSFPDRNGELFF. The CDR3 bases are TGTGCCAGCAGCTTTCCGGACCGGAACGGGGAGCTGTTTTTT. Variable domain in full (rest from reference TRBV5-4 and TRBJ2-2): ETGVTQSPTHLIKTRGQQVTLRCSSQSGHNTVSWYQQALGQGPQFIFQYYREEENGRGNFPPRFSGLQFPNYSSELNVNALELDDSALYLCASSFPDRNGELFFGEGSRLTVL.

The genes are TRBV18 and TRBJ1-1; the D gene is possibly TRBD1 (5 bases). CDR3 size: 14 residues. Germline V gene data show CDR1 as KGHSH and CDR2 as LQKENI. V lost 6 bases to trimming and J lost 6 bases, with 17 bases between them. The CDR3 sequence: CASSRDGGTAEAFF. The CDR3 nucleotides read TGTGCCAGCTCTCGGGACGGTGGTACCGCTGAAGCTTTCTTT.

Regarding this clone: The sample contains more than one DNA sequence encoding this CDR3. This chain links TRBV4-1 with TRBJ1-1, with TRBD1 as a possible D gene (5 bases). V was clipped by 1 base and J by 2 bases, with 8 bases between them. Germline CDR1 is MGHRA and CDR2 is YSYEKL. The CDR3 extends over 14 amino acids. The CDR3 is CASSQGGGNTEAFF. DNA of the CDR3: TGCGCCAGCAGCCAAGGTGGGGGAAACACTGAAGCTTTCTTT.